The rows below give T cell receptor beta chains drawn from one sample of a study of T-cell reconstitution after alpha-beta-depleted transplantation in children. TCRdb fed the PCR reads into MiXCR, producing one record per CDR3 protein. The profile shows about a million distinct CDR3 sequences, roughly 29% of them singletons. The sequences come from PBMCs, mostly from graft donor cells, collected 360 days after TCRalphabeta/CD19-depleted stem cell transplant. All receptors derive from a boy under three years old who had a stem cell transplant for SCID, so the T cells may come from the graft donor. Both conserved end residues are part of each CDR3. Fields, in order: D gene, clone size, V gene, J gene, CDR3 DNA, CDR3 protein. A D gene is named only where the DNA matches it firmly. Clone sizes are given selectively: once, few, many, or a class where the clone is expanded.

d_gene: TRBD2; abundance: .; v_gene: TRBV7-8; j_gene: TRBJ2-7; CDR3nt: TGTGCCAGCAGCTTAGCCAGCAGCGGGGGTGGGACCTACGAGCAGTACTTC; CDR3aa: CASSLASSGGGTYEQYF
d_gene: TRBD1; abundance: .; v_gene: TRBV27; j_gene: TRBJ2-7; CDR3nt: TGTGCCAGCAGTATTCGCCGGGACAGGGCCCCCCGCGAGCAGTACTTC; CDR3aa: CASSIRRDRAPREQYF
d_gene: .; abundance: .; v_gene: TRBV20-1; j_gene: TRBJ2-1; CDR3nt: TGCAGTGCTAGAGCCTACAGGGGACTCTCCTGGGAGCAGTTCTTC; CDR3aa: CSARAYRGLSWEQFF
d_gene: TRBD2; abundance: .; v_gene: TRBV12-3/TRBV12-4; j_gene: TRBJ2-1; CDR3nt: TGTGCCAGCACTTCAAGCTGGACTAGCGGGGATAGCAATGAGCAGTTCTTC; CDR3aa: CASTSSWTSGDSNEQFF
d_gene: .; abundance: few; v_gene: TRBV6-1; j_gene: TRBJ1-1; CDR3nt: TGTGCCAGCAGTCAACCGGGACCCACTGAAGCTTTCTTT; CDR3aa: CASSQPGPTEAFF
d_gene: TRBD2; abundance: .; v_gene: TRBV5-1; j_gene: TRBJ2-1; CDR3nt: TGCGCCAGCAGCATATACTATAGCGGGGTTTACAATGAGCAGTTCTTC; CDR3aa: CASSIYYSGVYNEQFF
d_gene: .; abundance: .; v_gene: TRBV12-3/TRBV12-4; j_gene: TRBJ2-1; CDR3nt: TGTGCCATCCATACACCCGGGTACAATGAGCAGTTCTTC; CDR3aa: CAIHTPGYNEQFF
d_gene: .; abundance: few; v_gene: TRBV3-1; j_gene: TRBJ2-2; CDR3nt: TGTGCCAGCAGCACGCTGGGCCAGGGAGCGAACACCGGGGAGCTGTTTTTT; CDR3aa: CASSTLGQGANTGELFF
d_gene: .; abundance: many; v_gene: TRBV5-1; j_gene: TRBJ1-1; CDR3nt: TGCGCCAGCAGCTTGGAGGCAGGGAGGACTGAAGCTTTCTTT; CDR3aa: CASSLEAGRTEAFF
d_gene: .; abundance: .; v_gene: TRBV7-2; j_gene: TRBJ2-2; CDR3nt: TGTGCCAGCAGCTGGGGTCAGAAGGGCACCGGGGAGCTGTTTTTT; CDR3aa: CASSWGQKGTGELFF
d_gene: .; abundance: .; v_gene: TRBV5-1; j_gene: TRBJ2-5; CDR3nt: TGCGCCAGCAGCTTGGTGCCCGAGTACCAAGAGACCCAGTACTTC; CDR3aa: CASSLVPEYQETQYF
d_gene: TRBD2; abundance: few; v_gene: TRBV4-2; j_gene: TRBJ2-1; CDR3nt: TGTGCCAGCAGCCCGTACGGGACTAGTGACCCAGGGGAGCAGTTCTTC; CDR3aa: CASSPYGTSDPGEQFF
d_gene: .; abundance: few; v_gene: TRBV12-3/TRBV12-4; j_gene: TRBJ1-1; CDR3nt: TGTGCCAGCAGGGCAACCGGGACAACACCTGAAGCTTTCTTT; CDR3aa: CASRATGTTPEAFF
d_gene: .; abundance: few; v_gene: TRBV6-2/TRBV6-3; j_gene: TRBJ1-1; CDR3nt: TGTGCCAGCAGTTACGCGGGCATAGGCACTGAAGCTTTCTTT; CDR3aa: CASSYAGIGTEAFF
d_gene: TRBD1; abundance: .; v_gene: TRBV4-3; j_gene: TRBJ2-2; CDR3nt: TGCGCCAGCAGTCGAAGAAGGGACAGGGTAACCGGGGAGCTGTTTTTT; CDR3aa: CASSRRRDRVTGELFF
d_gene: .; abundance: few; v_gene: TRBV21-1; j_gene: TRBJ1-2; CDR3nt: TGTGCCAGCAGCAAAAAAGAGCACAGGGAGGAAAATGGCTACACCTTC; CDR3aa: CASSKKEHREENGYTF
d_gene: .; abundance: .; v_gene: TRBV25-1; j_gene: TRBJ1-2; CDR3nt: TGTGCCAGGATTAGAGGGGGAGACTCCCAGTTAAACTATGGCTACACCTTC; CDR3aa: CARIRGGDSQLNYGYTF
d_gene: .; abundance: few; v_gene: TRBV6-1; j_gene: TRBJ1-1; CDR3nt: TGTGCCAGCAGCCCACCAAACTTGAACACTGAAGCTTTCTTT; CDR3aa: CASSPPNLNTEAFF
d_gene: .; abundance: .; v_gene: TRBV28; j_gene: TRBJ1-2; CDR3nt: TGTGCCAGCAGTTTCCCCGGCGCAGGGAACTATGGCTACACCTTC; CDR3aa: CASSFPGAGNYGYTF
d_gene: .; abundance: once; v_gene: TRBV5-1; j_gene: TRBJ1-5; CDR3nt: TGCGCCAGCAGCCTGCAGGGGATCGGACAGCCCCAGCATTTT; CDR3aa: CASSLQGIGQPQHF
d_gene: .; abundance: .; v_gene: TRBV10-3; j_gene: TRBJ2-2; CDR3nt: TGTGCCATCAGCGCAGGGGTAGGGGAGCTGTTTTTT; CDR3aa: CAISAGVGELFF
d_gene: .; abundance: many; v_gene: TRBV20-1; j_gene: TRBJ2-7; CDR3nt: TGCAGTGCTCGGACCGTTAACTCCTACGAGCAGTACTTC; CDR3aa: CSARTVNSYEQYF
d_gene: .; abundance: .; v_gene: TRBV7-8; j_gene: TRBJ2-7; CDR3nt: TGTGCCAGCAGCTTATGGGAGAACTCCTACGAGCAGTACTTC; CDR3aa: CASSLWENSYEQYF
d_gene: .; abundance: .; v_gene: TRBV5-8; j_gene: TRBJ2-6; CDR3nt: TGTGCCAGCAGCTTCTTCCTACAGGGTTTTGGGGCCAACGTCCTGACTTTC; CDR3aa: CASSFFLQGFGANVLTF
d_gene: .; abundance: .; v_gene: TRBV2; j_gene: TRBJ2-7; CDR3nt: TGTGCCAGCAGTGACTCGGGGATTAACTACGAGCAGTACTTC; CDR3aa: CASSDSGINYEQYF
d_gene: .; abundance: once; v_gene: TRBV28; j_gene: TRBJ2-3; CDR3nt: TGTGCCAGCAGTTTATCCAAAACAATTTTCGGCACAGATACGCAGTATTTT; CDR3aa: CASSLSKTIFGTDTQYF
d_gene: TRBD2; abundance: many; v_gene: TRBV12-3/TRBV12-4; j_gene: TRBJ2-1; CDR3nt: TGTGCCAGCAGTTTACCTATTGAGCGGGGGCCTTACAATGAGCAGTTCTTC; CDR3aa: CASSLPIERGPYNEQFF
d_gene: TRBD1; abundance: .; v_gene: TRBV28; j_gene: TRBJ2-7; CDR3nt: TGTGCCAGCAGCGACAGGGTTACTTCCTACGAGCAGTACTTC; CDR3aa: CASSDRVTSYEQYF
d_gene: TRBD1; abundance: few; v_gene: TRBV29-1; j_gene: TRBJ1-2; CDR3nt: TGCAGCGTTGATGGGACAGGGTTTCTTGGAAATGGCTACACCTTC; CDR3aa: CSVDGTGFLGNGYTF
d_gene: TRBD2; abundance: few; v_gene: TRBV2; j_gene: TRBJ2-5; CDR3nt: TGTGCCAGCACTAAAAGGAACCTAGCGGGGACCCAAGAGACCCAGTACTTC; CDR3aa: CASTKRNLAGTQETQYF
d_gene: TRBD1; abundance: .; v_gene: TRBV28; j_gene: TRBJ2-4; CDR3nt: TGTGCCAGCAGACAGGGGGCAAACATTCAGTACTTC; CDR3aa: CASRQGANIQYF
d_gene: .; abundance: .; v_gene: TRBV6-5; j_gene: TRBJ1-1; CDR3nt: TGTGCCAGCAGTTACTATGGTTTGAGGAACACTGAAGCTTTCTTT; CDR3aa: CASSYYGLRNTEAFF
d_gene: .; abundance: once; v_gene: TRBV18; j_gene: TRBJ2-7; CDR3nt: TGTGCCAGCTCACCCCGGGACACAAACTACGAGCAGTACTTC; CDR3aa: CASSPRDTNYEQYF
d_gene: .; abundance: .; v_gene: TRBV4-1; j_gene: TRBJ1-6; CDR3nt: TGCGCCAGCAGCCAAAAATCAGGCCCATTTCCGAATTCACCCCTCCACTTT; CDR3aa: CASSQKSGPFPNSPLHF
d_gene: .; abundance: few; v_gene: TRBV19; j_gene: TRBJ2-7; CDR3nt: TGTGCCAGTAGTATAGCGGATATAGGTGACAGAGGCTACGAGCAGTACTTC; CDR3aa: CASSIADIGDRGYEQYF
d_gene: .; abundance: .; v_gene: TRBV30; j_gene: TRBJ2-1; CDR3nt: TGTGCCTGGGGGACCTACAATGAGCAGTTCTTC; CDR3aa: CAWGTYNEQFF